The clone carrying this T cell receptor beta chain has a single count. The target antigen is unknown. This sample is drawn from a study of blood T cells in healthy people across ages. The study, taken as a whole, reports: The fall in TCR beta diversity per million T cells was roughly linear with age.

Germline V lookup: CDR1 LGHNA, CDR2 YSLEER. This CDR3 has 14 amino acids. After removal of 3 bases from V and 10 bases from J, the junction contained 8 bases not matched to a gene. Primers used in a second PCR of roughly 7 to 12 cycles were a sample-barcoded 5' primer and a J-beta primer mix. One entry per CDR3 protein, called by TCRdb with MiXCR from the 5' RACE reads. The sample includes around 1.5 million distinct CDR3 sequences, roughly 59% of them seen just once. Isolating PBMCs gave at least 6 million of these cells per sample. The receptor was isolated from a man aged 18 to 30 in good health. The material sequenced was blood. The gene calls are TRBV4-3 and TRBJ2-2, with TRBD1 matching over 7 bases. CDR3 DNA: TGCGCCAGCAGCCATGATTCCGGGACAGAGGAGCTGTTTTTT. Residues: CASSHDSGTEELFF.